Detailed here is one T cell receptor (beta chain). The sample belongs to a study of human T cells and chemical hapten exposure. From the RACE reads, TCRdb called clonotypes with MiXCR, one entry per CDR3 protein. The repertoire has about 100,000 distinct CDR3 sequences, roughly an eighth of them found once; the top ten carry 2.5% to 4%. Time point specified: patch test 2, 6 weeks after DPC sensitization. Treatment defined: therapeutic diphenylcyclopropenone sensitization with weekly scalp DPC. There are 14 residues in the CDR3. V was trimmed by 6 bases and J by 3 bases, leaving 12 bases between them. CDR1 and CDR2 from the germline V gene are MNHEY and SVGAGI.

This chain connects TRBV6-5 to TRBJ2-1; D remains ambiguous. The sample consisted of whole blood, taken in connection with sensitization to the hapten diphenylcyclopropenone (DPC). This TCR was sampled from a middle-aged woman with alopecia areata. Some clones in this sample may be carry-over from other donors' samples. The CDR3 reads CASSNWVDYNEQFF. The CDR3, as DNA: TGTGCCAGCAGCAATTGGGTGGACTACAATGAGCAGTTCTTC.